The 5 T cell receptor beta chains presented below share a single source sample, sequenced in a study of cytomegalovirus exposure and HLA in healthy donors. The PCR used 60 Vbeta and 13 Jbeta primers. Sequencing was performed with immunoSEQ multiplex PCR; in TCRdb, only in-frame clones are kept and a portion is missing. Here the sample spans 100,000 to 150,000 clones, 76% being singletons. Sequenced: PBMCs. All receptors come from a man in his fifties or sixties in good health and CMV-seronegative.

This clone was seen only a few times. The CDR3, as DNA: TGTGCCAGCACTCTTAACAGCGGGGAGACCCAGTACTTC. Its translation is CASTLNSGETQYF. V is TRBV6-1 and J is TRBJ2-5, with D perhaps matching TRBD2 (6 bases). Between the trimmed V and J ends, which lost 7 bases and 5 bases, there was a span of 14 bases. The CDR3 is made up of 13 amino acids. CDR1 and CDR2 from the germline V gene are MNHNS and SASEGT.

V usage is TRBV5-4 and J usage is TRBJ2-3, with 8 nucleotides matching TRBD2. V lost 3 bases and J lost 4; bases outside the gene matches: 16. There are 18 residues in the CDR3. Per germline, CDR1 SGHNT and CDR2 YYREEE (reference sequence). Written as DNA, the CDR3 is TGTGCCAGCAGCTCGTCTGTCGGGGGCGGGGGGATGGCAGATACGCAGTATTTT. This gives the protein CASSSSVGGGGMADTQYF.

This clone came up once. This sequence joins TRBV9 and TRBJ2-5, with unresolved D. V lost 6 bases and J lost 2, with 14 bases in between. Germline CDR1 SGDLS, CDR2 YYNGEE. The CDR3 extends over 14 amino acids. Here the CDR3 reads CASTRSSSQETQYF. The DNA for the CDR3 is TGTGCCAGCACCCGGTCGAGCTCTCAAGAGACCCAGTACTTC.

About this clone: A read error may account for a junction end that differs from germline. J is TRBJ1-2 and V is TRBV7-3; D might be TRBD1 (6 bases). The CDR3 loop spans 13 amino acids. The germline CDR1 and CDR2 sequences are SGHTA and FQGTGA. The CDR3 region is CASSLTQGYGCTF. The CDR3 nucleotides read TGTGCCAGCAGCTTAACACAGGGCTATGGCTGCACCTTC.

This clone was counted a few times. V is TRBV2 and J is TRBJ1-5; D not certain. The germline V and J ends were trimmed by 6 bases and 1 base, with 10 bases remaining between them. Germline V gene data show CDR1 as SNHLY and CDR2 as FYNNEI. The CDR3 is 14 amino acids. The CDR3 DNA sequence: TGTGCCAGCAGACCCGACACCAGCAATCAGCCCCAGCATTTT. Translated, it gives CASRPDTSNQPQHF.